The rows below give T cell receptor beta chains drawn from one sample of a study of blood T cell repertoires in COVID-19. Sequenced by immunoSEQ multiplex PCR; TCRdb stores in-frame clones only, minus some. The sample gives some 400,000 clones, approximately 80% of which show up once; under 1.2% is in the top ten. The sequenced sample consisted of peripheral blood. These receptors all come from a human donor with acute or convalescent COVID-19. The donor label of this sample is uncertain. Each CDR3 is given with its conserved first and last residue. Each record gives: V gene, D gene, CDR3 length, clone size, J gene, CDR3 protein, CDR3 DNA. The D gene is left open where the match is weak. Not all rows give a size; the values are once, few, many and, for expanded clones, a class.

TRBV30,NA,12,NA,TRBJ2-5,CAWSYSYETQYF,TGTGCCTGGAGTTACTCCTATGAGACCCAGTACTTC
TRBV7-8,TRBD1,13,NA,TRBJ1-1,CASSIPGQGRAFF,TGTGCCAGCAGCATACCGGGACAGGGGCGAGCTTTCTTT
TRBV11-2,NA,15,NA,TRBJ1-1,CASSLRGPLNTEAFF,TGTGCCAGCAGCTTGCGGGGACCGTTGAACACTGAAGCTTTCTTT
TRBV29-1,TRBD1,13,few,TRBJ1-2,CGIQGAGNYGYTF,TGCGGGATCCAGGGGGCTGGGAACTATGGCTACACCTTC
TRBV19,NA,14,NA,TRBJ2-1,CARHGGSSYNEQFF,TGTGCCAGACATGGAGGCAGCTCCTACAATGAGCAGTTCTTC
TRBV6-6,TRBD1,16,NA,TRBJ1-5,CASSYRRQGRDQPQHF,TGTGCCAGCAGTTACCGGAGACAGGGCAGGGATCAGCCCCAGCATTTT
TRBV5-1,TRBD1,14,NA,TRBJ1-2,CASSPEGTVYGYTF,TGCGCCAGCAGCCCCGAAGGGACAGTCTATGGCTACACCTTC
TRBV9,NA,14,NA,TRBJ1-1,CASSVGPSGTEAFF,TGTGCCAGCAGCGTCGGTCCCTCCGGCACTGAAGCTTTCTTT
TRBV3-1/TRBV3-2,TRBD1,21,NA,TRBJ1-1,CASSQSDRGSILSRRNTEAFF,TGTGCCAGCAGCCAATCGGACAGGGGCTCCATTTTATCGCGTCGGAACACTGAAGCTTTCTTT
TRBV14,TRBD1,16,NA,TRBJ2-4,CASSQDRQGQGNIQYF,TGTGCCAGCAGCCAAGATCGCCAGGGACAGGGGAACATTCAGTACTTC
TRBV2,NA,15,once,TRBJ2-7,CASSTQGLPSYEQYF,TGTGCCAGCAGTACCCAGGGGCTTCCCTCCTACGAGCAGTACTTC
TRBV12-3/TRBV12-4,NA,12,NA,TRBJ1-2,CASSLGTEGYTF,TGTGCCAGCAGTTTGGGGACTGAAGGCTACACCTTC
TRBV7-6,NA,14,NA,TRBJ2-1,CASSLEAAINEQFF,TGTGCCAGCAGCTTAGAAGCGGCCATCAATGAGCAGTTCTTC
TRBV5-5,TRBD1,16,once,TRBJ1-1,CASSSQGGRRSGEAFF,TGTGCCAGCAGCTCTCAGGGGGGTCGAAGATCCGGTGAAGCTTTCTTT
TRBV6-4,TRBD1,14,NA,TRBJ2-3,CASSDSQGADTQYF,TGTGCCAGCAGTGACTCTCAGGGGGCAGATACGCAGTATTTT
TRBV18,NA,15,NA,TRBJ1-1,CASSPPGVMNTEAFF,TGTGCCAGCTCACCACCCGGGGTTATGAACACTGAAGCTTTCTTT
TRBV5-1,NA,15,NA,TRBJ2-1,CASSLRPALSNEQFF,TGCGCCAGCAGCTTACGTCCCGCATTGAGTAATGAGCAGTTCTTC
TRBV7-9,NA,13,NA,TRBJ2-5,CASSPAPLPAQYF,TGTGCCAGCAGCCCCGCCCCTCTCCCGGCCCAGTACTTC
TRBV18,NA,14,once,TRBJ2-1,CASSPLDSYNEQFF,TGTGCCAGCTCACCTTTGGACAGCTACAATGAGCAGTTCTTC
TRBV6-5,NA,15,NA,TRBJ1-2,CATKIGLSKGAGYTF,TGTGCCACCAAGATCGGACTGTCCAAGGGTGCTGGCTACACCTTC
TRBV6-5,NA,13,NA,TRBJ1-1,CASSYSQGHKAFF,TGTGCCAGCAGTTACTCACAGGGCCATAAAGCTTTCTTT
TRBV27,NA,13,NA,TRBJ2-7,CASSLSRSYEQYF,TGTGCCAGCAGTTTAAGCAGGTCCTACGAGCAGTACTTC
TRBV18,NA,14,once,TRBJ1-4,CASSPLASGEKLFF,TGTGCCAGCTCACCCCTGGCCTCCGGGGAAAAACTGTTTTTT
TRBV18,NA,15,NA,TRBJ1-5,CASSPPGGGNQPQHF,TGTGCCAGCTCACCACCGGGAGGGGGGAATCAGCCCCAGCATTTT
TRBV28,TRBD1,15,NA,TRBJ1-3,CASISGGGQGNTIYF,TGTGCCAGCATCAGTGGTGGGGGACAGGGAAACACCATATATTTT
TRBV5-1,NA,15,NA,TRBJ2-7,CASSLGPSDAYEQYF,TGCGCCAGCAGCTTGGGGCCTAGCGATGCCTACGAGCAGTACTTC
TRBV6-5,NA,14,few,TRBJ1-2,CASSRTGREIGYTF,TGTGCCAGCAGTCGAACAGGGAGGGAAATCGGCTACACCTTC
TRBV6-2/TRBV6-3,TRBD1,15,NA,TRBJ1-5,CASRYPGQSNQPQHF,TGTGCCAGCAGATACCCGGGACAGTCCAATCAGCCCCAGCATTTT
TRBV5-4,NA,16,NA,TRBJ2-1,CASSPTPKSSYNEQFF,TGTGCCAGCAGCCCTACTCCAAAGAGCTCCTACAATGAGCAGTTCTTC
TRBV11-2,NA,13,few,TRBJ2-1,CASQTVRQAEQFF,TGTGCCAGCCAGACCGTAAGACAAGCTGAGCAGTTCTTC
TRBV7-2,NA,16,NA,TRBJ2-7,CASSLKRRLAVGEQYF,TGTGCCAGCAGCTTAAAGCGCCGGTTAGCGGTGGGGGAGCAGTACTTC
TRBV10-2,NA,16,once,TRBJ1-1,CASSESTRGARTEAFF,TGCGCCAGCAGTGAGTCGACGCGGGGGGCGCGGACTGAAGCTTTCTTT
TRBV28,NA,17,NA,TRBJ2-3,CASSLGLGPQTTDTQYF,TGTGCCAGCAGTTTGGGCTTGGGGCCCCAGACAACAGATACGCAGTATTTT
TRBV7-9,TRBD1,15,NA,TRBJ2-2,CASSLTGTGTGELFF,TGTGCCAGCAGCTTAACCGGGACAGGGACCGGGGAGCTGTTTTTT
TRBV5-1,NA,14,NA,TRBJ1-5,CASSLGGWNQPQHF,TGCGCCAGCAGCTTGGGAGGGTGGAATCAGCCCCAGCATTTT
TRBV3-1/TRBV3-2,NA,17,NA,TRBJ1-3,CASSQDTTGRIGNTIYF,TGTGCCAGCAGCCAAGACACTACCGGGAGGATAGGAAACACCATATATTTT
TRBV23-1,TRBD1,17,NA,TRBJ2-7,CASSQRQGGVDSYEQYF,TGCGCCAGCAGTCAACGACAGGGGGGAGTGGATTCCTACGAGCAGTACTTC
TRBV6-4,TRBD2,15,NA,TRBJ2-2,CASSDSSGSTGELFF,TGTGCCAGCAGTGACTCTAGCGGGAGCACCGGGGAGCTGTTTTTT
TRBV18,TRBD1,13,NA,TRBJ2-1,CASSPGQGNEQFF,TGTGCCAGCTCACCGGGACAGGGGAATGAGCAGTTCTTC
TRBV10-2,NA,13,NA,TRBJ1-2,CASSEGGLYGYTF,TGCGCCAGCAGTGAGGGTGGGCTGTATGGCTACACCTTC
TRBV11-2,NA,14,NA,TRBJ2-7,CASSPKTQGYEQYF,TGTGCCAGCAGCCCTAAAACACAGGGCTACGAGCAGTACTTC
TRBV5-8,TRBD1,15,NA,TRBJ1-1,CASSFSGTGTTEAFF,TGTGCCAGCAGCTTCTCCGGGACAGGGACAACTGAAGCTTTCTTT
TRBV5-6,TRBD1,14,NA,TRBJ1-1,CASSHRGRETEAFF,TGTGCCAGCAGCCACAGGGGGCGGGAGACTGAAGCTTTCTTT
TRBV6-6,NA,16,NA,TRBJ1-2,CASSYHLAFSDYGYTF,TGTGCCAGCAGTTACCATCTCGCCTTTTCAGACTATGGCTACACCTTC
TRBV7-6,TRBD1,16,few,TRBJ1-1,CASSQGGQGWNTEAFF,TGTGCCAGCAGCCAAGGGGGACAGGGGTGGAACACTGAAGCTTTCTTT
TRBV7-9,NA,14,NA,TRBJ1-6,CASSPLQGTTPLHF,TGTGCCAGCAGCCCCTTACAGGGTACGACACCCCTCCACTTT
TRBV3-1/TRBV3-2,TRBD1,14,NA,TRBJ1-4,CASSPTGGREKLFF,TGTGCCAGCAGTCCTACAGGGGGAAGAGAAAAACTGTTTTTT
TRBV7-7,TRBD1,14,NA,TRBJ2-5,CASSTDRGGETQYF,TGTGCCAGCAGCACGGACAGGGGGGGAGAGACCCAGTACTTC
TRBV20-1,TRBD2,11,NA,TRBJ2-1,CSAPSGGTKFF,TGCAGTGCTCCTAGCGGGGGGACTAAGTTCTTC
TRBV7-2,TRBD2,17,NA,TRBJ2-7,CASSFTGTSGSYYEQYF,TGTGCCAGCAGCTTTACCGGGACTAGCGGGTCCTACTACGAGCAGTACTTC
TRBV19,TRBD1,13,NA,TRBJ1-6,CASTDRGNSPLHF,TGTGCCAGTACGGACAGGGGGAATTCACCCCTCCACTTT
TRBV19,TRBD1,14,NA,TRBJ1-6,CASSETGANSPLHF,TGTGCCAGTAGTGAGACAGGGGCGAATTCACCCCTCCACTTT
TRBV9,TRBD1,14,once,TRBJ2-7,CASSVGQGAYEQYF,TGTGCCAGCAGCGTAGGGCAGGGGGCCTACGAGCAGTACTTC
TRBV7-2,NA,13,NA,TRBJ2-1,CASSSLGLDEQFF,TGTGCCAGCAGCTCCCTGGGACTCGATGAGCAGTTCTTC
TRBV7-9,NA,14,NA,TRBJ1-2,CASSLETVPTGYTF,TGTGCCAGCAGCCTCGAGACAGTCCCGACGGGCTACACCTTC
TRBV5-5,NA,13,NA,TRBJ1-2,CASSFQGSYGYTF,TGTGCCAGCAGCTTTCAGGGTTCTTATGGCTACACCTTC
TRBV12-3/TRBV12-4,NA,13,NA,TRBJ1-6,CASKTGENSPLHF,TGTGCCAGCAAGACGGGGGAGAATTCACCCCTCCACTTT